This TCR beta chain was sequenced for a study of blood T cell repertoires in COVID-19. Study overall: Italy, Spain and the United States were the sources of the convalescent and acute COVID-19 samples.

This clone was seen a single time. Germline trimming cut 2 bases from V and 8 bases from J; bases unmatched to any gene: 7. From germline, CDR1 is SGHNT and CDR2 YYREEE (reference sequence). CDR3 length equals 14 residues. Assignments of participants to cohorts depended upon their own reported clinical history. Recovery among Cohort 3 donors was established by two negative PCRs, clearance, or symptom resolution. This table comes from immunoSEQ multiplex PCR, and its TCRdb copy is limited to in-frame clones, with some not included. In the table there are over 300,000 clones, under 90% of which are singletons.

The sequence was obtained from a woman under 30 who had recovered from COVID-19. This rearrangement joins TRBV5-4 to TRBJ2-1, with TRBD2 matching 7 bases. Sequencing input: PBMCs or T cells enriched from blood (not recorded which). CDR3 DNA: TGTGCCAGCAGCTTCGGCGGGGGAAAGGATGAGCAGTTCTTC. Protein: CASSFGGGKDEQFF.